What follows are 14 T cell receptor beta chains derived from one specimen sequenced in a study of blood T cell repertoires in COVID-19. Produced via immunoSEQ multiplex PCR; TCRdb's table is partial and in-frame only. The profile shows about 220,000 clones, 75% to 85% of them singletons. The sequencing input was peripheral blood. The receptors stem from a human donor in a cohort sampled during active COVID-19.

The gene calls are TRBV10-3 and TRBJ1-5, with a possible D match to TRBD1 (5 bases). V lost 0 bases, J lost 9 bases, and 12 bases lay in between. The CDR3 has 14 residues. CDR1 is ENHRY and CDR2 is SYGVKD in the germline V gene. The CDR3: CAISESGGPGPQHF. The DNA of the CDR3 is TGTGCCATCAGTGAGTCGGGGGGACCGGGGCCCCAGCATTTT.

This chain connects TRBV7-9 to TRBJ1-4, with D possibly being TRBD1 (5 bases). This CDR3 contains 15 residues. Germline V lookup: CDR1 SEHNR, CDR2 FQNEAQ (reference sequence). V lost 2 bases and J lost 8, with 15 bases in between. The CDR3 nucleotides are TGTGCCAGCAGCTTAAAGTGGGGGGTAGGCGAAAAACTGTTTTTT. Translation gives CASSLKWGVGEKLFF.

This rearrangement joins TRBV6-4 to TRBJ1-2; D not resolved. Germline lookup yields CDR1 MRHNA and CDR2 SNTAGT. The CDR3 is 15 residues long. V gave up 3 bases and J gave up 4 bases, with 15 bases separating them. CDR3 sequence reads: CASSERSGEGYGYTF. The CDR3 DNA is TGTGCCAGCAGTGAGCGTTCAGGAGAGGGCTATGGCTACACCTTC.

Only a few counts were recorded for this clone. The gene calls are TRBV24-1 and TRBJ1-5, with 8 nucleotides matching TRBD1. Per the germline V gene, CDR1 is KGHDR and CDR2 is SFDVKD. V shed 9 bases and J 1 base; nucleotides not matched to a gene: 4. This CDR3 spans 14 amino acids. Here the CDR3 DNA reads TGTGCCACCTCAGGGGGCTCGAGCAATCAGCCCCAGCATTTT. It translates to CATSGGSSNQPQHF.

The CDR3 region is CASSVDKGRAFF. The CDR3 coding sequence is TGTGCCAGCAGCGTAGATAAAGGGAGGGCTTTCTTT. The chain joins TRBV9 to TRBJ1-1; no clear D. The CDR3 loop spans 12 amino acids. The V and J ends lost 0 bases and 11 bases respectively, with 11 bases between them. CDR1 and CDR2 (germline): SGDLS, YYNGEE.

This clone has only a few counts. This rearrangement joins TRBV29-1 to TRBJ1-5, with D uncertain. Trimming stripped 5 bases from V and 3 bases from J, with 8 bases between. This CDR3 has 12 amino acids. Germline assignment: CDR1 SQVTM and CDR2 ANQGSEA. Here the CDR3 reads CSVRQSNQPQHF. CDR3 in DNA: TGCAGCGTTCGCCAGTCCAATCAGCCCCAGCATTTT.

V usage is TRBV19 and J usage is TRBJ2-7, with TRBD2 matching 11 bases. The V gene end was trimmed by 4 bases and the J gene end by 0 bases; junction bases not matched to a gene: 5. Per the germline V gene, CDR1 is LNHDA and CDR2 is SQIVND (reference sequence). This CDR3 has 16 amino acids. For the CDR3, the DNA is TGTGCCAGTAGTAGCCACACTAGCGGGAGCTCCTACGAGCAGTACTTC. Its protein product is CASSSHTSGSSYEQYF.

The genes are TRBV19 and TRBJ1-1; unclear D gene. Germline values: CDR1 LNHDA, CDR2 SQIVND (reference sequence). CDR3 size: 11 residues. The V end lost 3 bases, the J end lost 11 bases, and 10 bases lay between the germline ends. The CDR3 here is CASSIRGGAFF. DNA of the CDR3: TGTGCCAGTAGTATTCGAGGTGGTGCTTTCTTT.

The chain uses TRBV18 and TRBJ2-2; D call uncertain. V gave up 3 bases and J gave up 5 bases, with 7 bases separating them. Germline CDR1 KGHSH, CDR2 LQKENI. CDR3 size: 13 residues. The CDR3 DNA is TGTGCCAGCTCACCCCCCCGGACCGGGGAGCTGTTTTTT. This gives the protein CASSPPRTGELFF.

The chain combines TRBV19 with TRBJ1-1; TRBD1 matches at 7 bases. Per germline, CDR1 LNHDA and CDR2 SQIVND (reference sequence). V lost 5 bases and J lost 10; bases outside the gene matches: 10. CDR3 size: 13 residues. CDR3 in amino acids: CASSLGGSGGAFF. CDR3 nucleotide sequence: TGTGCCAGTAGTTTAGGGGGCTCCGGGGGAGCTTTCTTT. Full variable domain (rest looked up from reference TRBV19 and TRBJ1-1): DGGITQSPKYLFRKEGQNVTLSCEQNLNHDAMYWYRQDPGQGLRLIYYSQIVNDFQKGDIAEGYSVSREKKESFPLTVTSAQKNPTAFYLCASSLGGSGGAFFGQGTRLTVV.

This rearrangement joins TRBV12-5 to TRBJ2-3, with a tentative D call TRBD2 (5 bases). V was shortened by 7 bases and J by 1 base, with 6 bases between the two germline ends. The CDR3 length is 12 residues. From germline, CDR1 is LGHNT and CDR2 FRNRAP. The CDR3 coding sequence is TGTGCTAGTGCCGGGGGCACAGATACGCAGTATTTT. Protein product: CASAGGTDTQYF.

This chain uses TRBV19 with TRBJ2-7; TRBD2 agrees at 10 bases. The length of the CDR3 is 16 residues. Germline-derived CDR1 and CDR2 are LNHDA and SQIVND (reference sequence). V lost 5 bases to trimming and J lost 0 bases; unmatched junction nucleotides: 7. The CDR3 is CASSSQLAGLSYEQYF. The CDR3 coding sequence is TGTGCCAGTAGTTCTCAACTAGCGGGGCTCTCCTACGAGCAGTACTTC.

The rearrangement joins TRBV7-6 to TRBJ2-4; the D is unclear. CDR1 is SGHVS and CDR2 is FNYEAQ in the germline V gene. CDR3 length: 13 amino acids. Trimming took 4 bases from V and 8 from J, leaving 12 bases between them. CDR3 sequence: CASSSPPWHIQYF. In DNA, the CDR3 is TGTGCCAGCAGCTCACCCCCGTGGCACATTCAGTACTTC.

V gene TRBV7-9 combines with J gene TRBJ2-5; D possibly corresponds to TRBD2 (6 bases). Germline V gene data show CDR1 as SEHNR and CDR2 as FQNEAQ (reference sequence). The CDR3 runs to 13 residues. The V and J ends lost 2 bases and 7 bases respectively, with 11 bases between them. Here the CDR3 DNA reads TGTGCCAGCAGCTTACCACTGGGGGGGACCCAGTACTTC. It specifies CASSLPLGGTQYF.